Listed here are 14 T cell receptor beta chains from one sample, sequenced in a study of shared clonotypes between healthy human individuals (dated by TCRdb to about 2020). Receptor libraries were prepared by the immunoSEQ multiplex PCR assay. Not all clones reach the TCRdb copy of this immuneACCESS table, which keeps in-frame sequences only. Checked studies attribute under half of the gap to unresolved V genes and leave the rest unexplained. This sample gives fewer than 500,000 clones in total; about three quarters of them show up just once. The ten most abundant clones make up 9.5% to 15% of the sample. The source material was PBMCs. These receptors were obtained from a woman aged 35 to 49 in good health. Some clones in this sample may be carry-over from other donors' samples.

The genes are TRBV5-1 and TRBJ1-1, with no clear D. V was cut by 0 bases and J by 8 bases, with 26 bases left in between. This CDR3 contains 18 residues. The V gene's germline CDR1 is SGHRS and CDR2 YFSETQ. CDR3 region: CASSLAKGSGPAQAEAFF. The CDR3 DNA sequence: TGCGCCAGCAGCTTGGCCAAGGGTTCAGGTCCGGCGCAGGCCGAAGCTTTCTTT.

This chain connects TRBV7-2 to TRBJ2-7, with 7 bases fitting TRBD1. J was trimmed by 2 bases and V by 5 bases; bases with no gene match: 9. The CDR3 consists of 15 residues. Germline V gene data show CDR1 as SGHTA and CDR2 as FQGNSA. As DNA, the CDR3 is TGTGCCAGCAGCCACGACAGGGCCCGAGCCTACGAGCAGTACTTC. Protein product: CASSHDRARAYEQYF.

The J gene is TRBJ2-7, the V gene TRBV29-1; 9 bases line up with TRBD1. Germline CDR1 SQVTM, CDR2 ANQGSEA. The trim removed 0 bases at V and 7 bases at J, leaving 7 bases unmatched. This CDR3 is 14 amino acids long. CDR3 DNA sequence: TGCAGCGTTGAAGAGACAGGGGGATCGAGGGAGCAGTACTTC. Its protein is CSVEETGGSREQYF.

This sequence joins TRBV5-1 and TRBJ2-3; 8 bases are a match to TRBD2. Per the germline V gene, CDR1 is SGHRS and CDR2 is YFSETQ. There are 16 residues in the CDR3. Losses at the gene ends were 1 base for V and 4 bases for J; bases not matched to a gene: 8. The DNA of the CDR3 is TGCGCCAGCAGCTTGTTCCTTAGCGGGGCGGCAGATACGCAGTATTTT. Translating it yields CASSLFLSGAADTQYF.

The chain uses TRBV18 and TRBJ1-2, with D tentatively TRBD1 (5 bases). This CDR3 is built from 13 residues. Trimming took 4 bases from V and 6 from J, leaving 12 bases between them. Germline CDR1 is KGHSH and CDR2 is LQKENI. The DNA of the CDR3 is TGTGCCAGCTCACTCCAGGGTTCCCATGGCTACACCTTC. It translates to CASSLQGSHGYTF.

This clone was counted only a few times. J is TRBJ1-3 and V is TRBV7-6; D not resolved. CDR1 is SGHVS, CDR2 FNYEAQ, per germline. This CDR3 spans 15 amino acids. Trimming took off 4 bases at V and 4 bases at J, with 14 bases between the two ends. CDR3 sequence (DNA): TGTGCCAGCAGCTCCTCACCCGGCGTGGGAAACACCATATATTTT. This encodes CASSSSPGVGNTIYF.

The rearrangement joins TRBV4-2 to TRBJ2-3; D not resolved. The CDR3 loop spans 14 amino acids. Germline V gene sequence: CDR1 LGHNA, CDR2 YNFKEQ. V lost 0 bases to trimming and J lost 5 bases, with 9 bases between them. CDR3 bases: TGTGCCAGCAGCCAAGATTTCCTCGGAGATACGCAGTATTTT. Amino acid sequence: CASSQDFLGDTQYF.

This clone was recorded a few times. V and J are TRBV5-6 and TRBJ2-3, with 11 bases identical to TRBD2. Germline assignment: CDR1 SGHDT and CDR2 YYEEEE. V lost 4 bases, J lost 1 base, and 8 bases stayed unmatched. CDR3 size: 17 residues. The CDR3 sequence is CASSELLAGDGTDTQYF. CDR3 in DNA: TGTGCCAGCAGCGAGCTACTAGCGGGAGATGGCACAGATACGCAGTATTTT.

The J gene is TRBJ2-3, the V gene TRBV14; D ambiguous. CDR1 and CDR2 (germline): SGHDN, FVKESK. The CDR3 totals 15 residues. V was shortened by 0 bases and J by 8 bases, with 15 bases between the two germline ends. The CDR3 region is CASSQDPLARPTQYF. DNA of the CDR3: TGTGCCAGCAGCCAAGATCCCCTGGCAAGACCTACGCAGTATTTT.

The chain recombines TRBV7-8 with TRBJ1-4; D call uncertain. The CDR3 spans 14 residues. V lost 1 base, J lost 8 bases, and 11 bases lay in between. The germline gives CDR1 SGHVS, CDR2 FQNEAQ. The CDR3 bases are TGTGCCAGCAGCTTAGTATTAAGTGAGGAAAAACTGTTTTTT. Translation: CASSLVLSEEKLFF.

The CDR3 region is CATSRGLAGHYNEQFF. The CDR3 DNA reads as TGTGCCACCAGCAGAGGGCTAGCGGGCCATTACAATGAGCAGTTCTTC. This chain joins TRBV15 and TRBJ2-1, with 8 nucleotides matching TRBD2. Trimming cost V 1 base and J 4 bases; bases outside gene matches: 6. The CDR3 sequence is 16 residues long. Germline-derived CDR1 and CDR2 are LNHNV and YYDKDF (reference sequence).

The V gene is TRBV9, the J gene TRBJ2-5; a possible D gene is TRBD1 (6 bases). V was cut by 0 bases and J by 5 bases, with 23 bases left in between. The CDR3 runs 18 residues. The germline V gene has CDR1 SGDLS and CDR2 YYNGEE. DNA for the CDR3: TGTGCCAGCAGCGTAGCTGTCAGGGGACGGGAAGGATGGGAGACCCAGTACTTC. Residues: CASSVAVRGREGWETQYF.

This chain links TRBV28 with TRBJ1-2, with a tentative D call TRBD1 (6 bases). Trimming took 7 bases from V and 4 from J, leaving 13 bases between them. CDR1 is MDHEN and CDR2 is SYDVKM in the germline V gene. The CDR3 contains 13 residues. CDR3 residues: CASNVDRSYGYTF. CDR3 DNA sequence: TGTGCCAGCAACGTGGACAGAAGCTATGGCTACACCTTC.

In nucleotides, the CDR3 is TGTGCCAGCAGCACCAGGACAGCAGCCTACGAGCAGTACTTC. It specifies CASSTRTAAYEQYF. The chain uses TRBV7-2 and TRBJ2-7; perhaps TRBD1 as D (6 bases). Germline-derived CDR1 and CDR2 are SGHTA and FQGNSA. The CDR3 is 14 amino acids. V was shortened by 5 bases and J by 2 bases, with 13 bases between the two germline ends.